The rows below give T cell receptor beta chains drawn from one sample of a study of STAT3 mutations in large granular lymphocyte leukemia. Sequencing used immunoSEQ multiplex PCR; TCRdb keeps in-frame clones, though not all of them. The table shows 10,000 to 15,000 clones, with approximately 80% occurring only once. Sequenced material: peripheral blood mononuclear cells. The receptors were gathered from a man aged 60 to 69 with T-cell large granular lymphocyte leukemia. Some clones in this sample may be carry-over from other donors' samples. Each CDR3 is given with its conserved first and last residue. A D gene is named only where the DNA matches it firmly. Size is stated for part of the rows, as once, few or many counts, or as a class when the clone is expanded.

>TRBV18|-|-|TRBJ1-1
TGTGCCAGCTCACCAGGGGAGGACACTGAAGCTTTCTTT
CASSPGEDTEAFF
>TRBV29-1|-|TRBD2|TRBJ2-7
TGCAGCGTTGAAGCCGGACTAGGAGCCTACGAGCAGTACTTC
CSVEAGLGAYEQYF
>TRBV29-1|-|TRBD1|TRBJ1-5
TGCAGCGTGACCGTCAGGGGGCCTAATAGCAATCAGCCCCAGCATTTT
CSVTVRGPNSNQPQHF
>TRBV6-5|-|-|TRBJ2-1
TGTGCCAGCAGACAGGAGGGTGAGCAGTTCTTC
CASRQEGEQFF
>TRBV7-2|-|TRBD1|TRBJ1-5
TGTGCCAGCAGCCGGACAGGCTATAGCAATCAGCCCCAGCATTTT
CASSRTGYSNQPQHF
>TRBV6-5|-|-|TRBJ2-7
TGTGCCAGCAGTTACCTGGACGGTTACGAGCAGTACTTC
CASSYLDGYEQYF
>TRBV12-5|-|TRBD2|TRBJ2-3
TGTGCTAGTGCAGTAGCGGGAGTGATCGCAGATACGCAGTATTTT
CASAVAGVIADTQYF
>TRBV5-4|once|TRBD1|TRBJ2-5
TGTGCCAGCAGCAAGGACAGGGCAGAGACCCAGTACTTC
CASSKDRAETQYF
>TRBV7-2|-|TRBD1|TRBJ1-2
TGTGCCAGCAGCTTAGGGCGGACAGGGGGCCGGTATGGCTACACCTTC
CASSLGRTGGRYGYTF
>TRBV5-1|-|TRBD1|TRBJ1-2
TGCGCCAGCAGCCTACAGGGGGAACAGTACTATGGCTACACCTTC
CASSLQGEQYYGYTF
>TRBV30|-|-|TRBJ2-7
TGTGCCTGTCCGGGTCGGAGCTCCTACGAGCAGTACTTC
CACPGRSSYEQYF
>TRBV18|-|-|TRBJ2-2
TGTGCCAGCTCACCACGGGCACAGTCCACCGGGGAGCTGTTTTTT
CASSPRAQSTGELFF
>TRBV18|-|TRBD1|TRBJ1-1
TGTGCCAGCTCACGGGACAGGGAGAACACTGAAGCTTTCTTT
CASSRDRENTEAFF
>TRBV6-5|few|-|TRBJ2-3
TGTGCCAGCAGGGACTGGGCAGATACGCAGTATTTT
CASRDWADTQYF
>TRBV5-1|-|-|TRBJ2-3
TGCGCCAGCAGCCGAAACCGGGGTGAGACAGATACGCAGTATTTT
CASSRNRGETDTQYF
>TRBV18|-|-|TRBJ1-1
TGTGCCAGCTCAGACGGGAGTGACACTGAAGCTTTCTTT
CASSDGSDTEAFF
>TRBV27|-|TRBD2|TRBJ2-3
TGTGCCAGCAGCCATACTAGCGGGAGCACAGATACGCAGTATTTT
CASSHTSGSTDTQYF
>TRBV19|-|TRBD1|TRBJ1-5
TGTGCCAGTAGTACCCGGGACAGGGGGTTGGATCAGCCCCAGCATTTT
CASSTRDRGLDQPQHF
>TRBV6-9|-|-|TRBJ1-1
TGTGCCAGCAGTTTGGGTGTGAACACTGAAGCTTTCTTT
CASSLGVNTEAFF
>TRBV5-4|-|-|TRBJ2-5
TGTGCCAGCAGCTTGAGTACTAGCCCCCAAGAGACCCAGTACTTC
CASSLSTSPQETQYF
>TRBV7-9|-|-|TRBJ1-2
TGTGCCAGCAGCTCGATTAACTATGGCTACACCTTC
CASSSINYGYTF
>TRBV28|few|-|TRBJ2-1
TGTGCCAGCAGTTTGGACAGCATCCGGGGATTGGTTGAGCAGTTCTTC
CASSLDSIRGLVEQFF
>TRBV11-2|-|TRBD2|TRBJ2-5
TGTGCCAGCAGCTGGGGAGCGGGAGGGAATCAAGAGACCCAGTACTTC
CASSWGAGGNQETQYF
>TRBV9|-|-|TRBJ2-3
TGTGCCAGCAGCCCCAGACTGGGTTTCACAGATACGCAGTATTTT
CASSPRLGFTDTQYF
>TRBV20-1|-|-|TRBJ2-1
TGCAGTGCTAGAGAAGGACAGAAGCAGTTCTTC
CSAREGQKQFF
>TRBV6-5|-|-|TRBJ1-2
TGTGCCAGCAGTCTCCGGCTTAACTATGGCTACACCTTC
CASSLRLNYGYTF
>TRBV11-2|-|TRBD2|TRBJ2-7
TGTGCCAGCAGCTTTCTAGCGGGTACCTACGAGCAGTACTTC
CASSFLAGTYEQYF
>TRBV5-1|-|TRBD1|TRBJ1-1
TGCGCCAGCAGCCCGGGACAGGGGAGTTTTGAAGCTTTCTTT
CASSPGQGSFEAFF
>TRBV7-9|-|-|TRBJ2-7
TGTGCCAGCAGTCTCACGGGGTACGAGCAGTACTTC
CASSLTGYEQYF
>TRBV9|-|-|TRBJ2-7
TGTGCCAGCAGCGTAACCTACATGAGCGAGCAGTACTTC
CASSVTYMSEQYF
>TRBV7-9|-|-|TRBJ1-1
TGTGCCAGCAGCTTAGATGGGAGAACGGGAGCTTTCTTT
CASSLDGRTGAFF
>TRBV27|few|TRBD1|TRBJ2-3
TGTGCCAGCAGCCTCTCACAGGGGCTAGGTACAGATACGCAGTATTTT
CASSLSQGLGTDTQYF
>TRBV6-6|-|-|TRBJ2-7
TGTGCCAGCATCCTCTCGTCGGGGAGAGGGAACGAGCAGTACTTC
CASILSSGRGNEQYF
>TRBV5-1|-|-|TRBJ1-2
TGCGCCAGCAGCTTGGCCAGGGTTGACGGCTACACCTTC
CASSLARVDGYTF
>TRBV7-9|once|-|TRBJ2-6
TGTGCCAGCAGCGATCAGTCCTCTGGGGCCAACGTCCTGACTTTC
CASSDQSSGANVLTF
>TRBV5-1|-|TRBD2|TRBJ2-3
TGCGCCAGCAACCAGCGGACTAGCGGGATCGCAGATACGCAGTATTTT
CASNQRTSGIADTQYF
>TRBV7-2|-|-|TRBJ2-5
TGTGCCAGCAGCCCACGATCGGGGCTCCGTGAGACCCAGTACTTC
CASSPRSGLRETQYF
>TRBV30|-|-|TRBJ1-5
TGTGCCTGGAGTGCCCGACCTGGCAATCAGCCCCAGCATTTT
CAWSARPGNQPQHF
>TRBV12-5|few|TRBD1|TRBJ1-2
TGTGCTAGTGGCTCCGCCGGGACAGGGCCCTTCGGCTACACCTTC
CASGSAGTGPFGYTF
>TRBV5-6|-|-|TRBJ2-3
TGTGCCAGCAGCTTCTACCCCGGCACAGATACGCAGTATTTT
CASSFYPGTDTQYF
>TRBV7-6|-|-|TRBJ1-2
TGTGCCAGCAGCGCAAACGCGGGTTGGGGGAACTATGGCTACACCTTC
CASSANAGWGNYGYTF
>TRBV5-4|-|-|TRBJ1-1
TGTGCCAGCAGCTCTGGAGGTGTTTCCAGGGGCCCCACTGAAGCTTTCTTT
CASSSGGVSRGPTEAFF
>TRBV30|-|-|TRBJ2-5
TGTGCCTGGGCGGGGACTGCACAAGAGACCCAGTACTTC
CAWAGTAQETQYF
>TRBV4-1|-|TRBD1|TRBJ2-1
TGCGCCAGCAGCCAAGGGGACAGGGTACCTAATGAGCAGTTCTTC
CASSQGDRVPNEQFF
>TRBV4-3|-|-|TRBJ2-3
TGCGCCAGCAGCCGGACCCTCCAGGTCGCAGATACGCAGTATTTT
CASSRTLQVADTQYF
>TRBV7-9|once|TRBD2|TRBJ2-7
TGTGCCAGCAGCTTACTAGCGGAATCCTACGAGCAGTACTTC
CASSLLAESYEQYF
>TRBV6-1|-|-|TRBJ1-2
TGTGCCACCACAGGACAGCTTAACTATGGCTACACCTTC
CATTGQLNYGYTF